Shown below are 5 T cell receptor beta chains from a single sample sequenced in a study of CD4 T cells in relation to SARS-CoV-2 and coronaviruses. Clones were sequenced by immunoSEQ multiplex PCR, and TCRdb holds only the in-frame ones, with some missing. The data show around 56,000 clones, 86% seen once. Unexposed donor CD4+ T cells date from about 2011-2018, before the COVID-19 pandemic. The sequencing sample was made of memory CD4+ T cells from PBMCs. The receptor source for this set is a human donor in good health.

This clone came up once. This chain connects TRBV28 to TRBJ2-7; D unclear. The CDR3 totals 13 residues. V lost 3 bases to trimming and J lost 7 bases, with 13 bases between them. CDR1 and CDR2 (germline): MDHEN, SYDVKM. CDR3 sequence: CASSFPGTGEQYF. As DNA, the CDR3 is TGTGCCAGCAGTTTCCCGGGCACTGGGGAGCAGTACTTC.

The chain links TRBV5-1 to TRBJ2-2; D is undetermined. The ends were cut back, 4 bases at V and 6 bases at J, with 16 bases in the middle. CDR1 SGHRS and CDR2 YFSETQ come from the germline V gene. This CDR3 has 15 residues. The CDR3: CASSLDMGSAGELFF. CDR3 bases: TGCGCCAGCAGCCTTGATATGGGTTCGGCCGGGGAGCTGTTTTTT.

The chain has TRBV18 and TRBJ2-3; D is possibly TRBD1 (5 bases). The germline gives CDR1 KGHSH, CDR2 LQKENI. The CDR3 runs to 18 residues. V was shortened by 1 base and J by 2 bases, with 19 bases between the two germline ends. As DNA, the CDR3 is TGTGCCAGCTCACCACGGAGTCGCGGCCTGGGGCCCACAGATACGCAGTATTTT. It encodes CASSPRSRGLGPTDTQYF.

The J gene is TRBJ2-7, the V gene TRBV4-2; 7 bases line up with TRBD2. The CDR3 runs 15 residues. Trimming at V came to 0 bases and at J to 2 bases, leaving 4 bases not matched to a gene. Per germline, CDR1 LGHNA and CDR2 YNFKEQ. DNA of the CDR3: TGTGCCAGCAGCCAAGATTCTAGCGGACCCTACGAGCAGTACTTC. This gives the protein CASSQDSSGPYEQYF.

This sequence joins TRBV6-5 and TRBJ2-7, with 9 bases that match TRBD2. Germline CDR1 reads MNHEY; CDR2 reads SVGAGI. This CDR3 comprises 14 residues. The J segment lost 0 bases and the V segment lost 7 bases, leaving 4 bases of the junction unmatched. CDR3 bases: TGTGCCAGCATGCGCGGGAGGGCCTCCTACGAGCAGTACTTC. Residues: CASMRGRASYEQYF.